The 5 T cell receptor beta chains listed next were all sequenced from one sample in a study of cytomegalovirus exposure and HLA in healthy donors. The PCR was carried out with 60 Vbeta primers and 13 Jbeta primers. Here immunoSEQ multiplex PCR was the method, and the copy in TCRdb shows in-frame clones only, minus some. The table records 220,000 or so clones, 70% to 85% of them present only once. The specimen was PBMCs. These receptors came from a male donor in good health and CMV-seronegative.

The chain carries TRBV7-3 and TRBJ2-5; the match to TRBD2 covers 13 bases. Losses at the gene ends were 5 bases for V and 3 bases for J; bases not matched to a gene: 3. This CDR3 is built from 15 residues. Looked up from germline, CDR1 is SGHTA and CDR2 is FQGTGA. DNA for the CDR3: TGTGCCAGCAGCCCTGGACTAGCGGGAGAAGAGACCCAGTACTTC. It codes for CASSPGLAGEETQYF.

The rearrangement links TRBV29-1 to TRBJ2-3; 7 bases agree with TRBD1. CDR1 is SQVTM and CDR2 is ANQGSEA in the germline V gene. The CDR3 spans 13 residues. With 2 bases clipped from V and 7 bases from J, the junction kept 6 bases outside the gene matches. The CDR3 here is CSVERGLKYTQYF. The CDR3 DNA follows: TGCAGCGTTGAAAGGGGGCTTAAGTATACGCAGTATTTT.

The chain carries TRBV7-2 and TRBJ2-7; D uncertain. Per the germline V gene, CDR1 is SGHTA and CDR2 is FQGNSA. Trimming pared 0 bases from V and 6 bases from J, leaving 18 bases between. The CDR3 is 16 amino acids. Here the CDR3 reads CASSLALGVGMGEQYF. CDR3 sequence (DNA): TGTGCCAGCAGCTTAGCGCTTGGAGTTGGCATGGGCGAGCAGTACTTC.

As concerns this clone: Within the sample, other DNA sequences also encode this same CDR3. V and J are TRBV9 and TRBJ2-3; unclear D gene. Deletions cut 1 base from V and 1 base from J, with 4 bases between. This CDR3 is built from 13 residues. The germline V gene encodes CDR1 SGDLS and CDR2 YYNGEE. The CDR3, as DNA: TGTGCCAGCAGCGTACAGGGCACAGATACGCAGTATTTT. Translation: CASSVQGTDTQYF.

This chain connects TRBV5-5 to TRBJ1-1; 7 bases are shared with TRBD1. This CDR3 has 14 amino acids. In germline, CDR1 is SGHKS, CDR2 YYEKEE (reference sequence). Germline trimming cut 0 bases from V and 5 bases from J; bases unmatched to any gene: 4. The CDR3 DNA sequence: TGTGCCAGCAGCTTGGAAGGGGGCCGGACTGAAGCTTTCTTT. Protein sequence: CASSLEGGRTEAFF.